This T cell receptor beta chain appears in the sequencing data of a study of cytomegalovirus exposure and HLA in healthy donors. At the level of the study: Of the donors genotyped, several hundred in all, over 80% fell in the Caucasian-associated ancestry cluster. Whole-study results and caveats: Several of the most significant clusters appeared linked to common viral pathogens, based on a later analysis. Earlier results showed most TCR beta V segments being productive about 90% or about 30% of the time.

The germline CDR1 and CDR2 sequences are MGHRA and YSYEKL. Germline trimming cut 4 bases from V and 4 bases from J; bases unmatched to any gene: 9. The CDR3 consists of 17 residues. Comments on this clone: The antigen is undetermined.

PCR was performed using 60 Vbeta and 13 Jbeta primers. Authors' analysis steps: A later analysis counted 65 million to 90 million unique TCR beta chains, around 12 million shared. The table came from immunoSEQ multiplex PCR; TCRdb's copy has only in-frame clones and leaves some out. V, J and clone size are taken as reported in that table, and D and trimming were inferred from the DNA itself. The sample yields under 40,000 clones, of which the top ten take up approximately 2%. The chain joins TRBV4-1 to TRBJ1-6; 8 bases fit TRBD1. The sequenced sample consisted of PBMCs. This clonotype was sampled from a woman in her forties in good health and CMV-seropositive. The CDR3 loop reads CASSPGQAWEYNSPLHF. In DNA form, the CDR3 reads TGCGCCAGCAGCCCGGGACAGGCTTGGGAATATAATTCACCCCTCCACTTT.